These 15 T cell receptor beta chains came from one sample sequenced in a study of T cell responses to AZD1222 COVID-19 vaccine. Measured with immunoSEQ multiplex PCR; TCRdb has only the in-frame clones, and not every one. The sample holds about 120,000 clones, about 86% seen once. The material was peripheral blood, obtained on day 0 of AZD1222 vaccination. The source is an adult in good health.

The J gene is TRBJ2-2, the V gene TRBV4-3; 8 nucleotides line up with TRBD2. CDR1 is LGHNA and CDR2 is YSLEER in the germline V gene. Germline trimming cut 2 bases from V and 3 bases from J; bases unmatched to any gene: 8. This CDR3 spans 17 amino acids. CDR3 sequence (DNA): TGCGCCAGCAGCCAAACCATTAGCGGGGTAGACACCGGGGAGCTGTTTTTT. Its protein is CASSQTISGVDTGELFF.

The chain joins TRBV7-3 to TRBJ1-1; unclear D gene. The CDR3 has 13 amino acids. CDR1 and CDR2 from the germline V gene are SGHTA and FQGTGA. V was clipped by 5 bases and J by 6 bases, with 13 bases between them. This chain's CDR3 is CASSIPGRPEAFF. CDR3 in DNA: TGTGCCAGCAGCATACCGGGGAGGCCTGAAGCTTTCTTT.

The chain links TRBV10-3 to TRBJ2-7; 9 nucleotides align to TRBD1. This CDR3 comprises 13 residues. Per the germline V gene, CDR1 is ENHRY and CDR2 is SYGVKD. J lost 6 bases, V lost 3 bases, and 3 bases had no gene match. The CDR3 spells CAISDQTGGEQYF. CDR3 bases: TGTGCCATCAGTGATCAGACAGGGGGCGAGCAGTACTTC.

The chain is built from TRBV19 and TRBJ1-2; the D is unclear. The CDR3 is made up of 14 amino acids. In germline, CDR1 is LNHDA, CDR2 SQIVND (reference sequence). The V end was cut by 7 bases, the J end by 2 bases, with 14 bases between. CDR3 sequence (DNA): TGTGCCAGTATGACCAGACCGGGAAACTATGGCTACACCTTC. Its translation is CASMTRPGNYGYTF.

In this sample, this clone turned up once. The chain recombines TRBV28 with TRBJ1-5; D call uncertain. The CDR3 loop spans 11 amino acids. V dropped 3 bases and J dropped 6 bases, with 3 bases sitting between them. The germline CDR1 and CDR2 sequences are MDHEN and SYDVKM. For the CDR3, the DNA is TGTGCCAGCAGTTTCGGTCAGCCCCAGCATTTT. Amino acid sequence: CASSFGQPQHF. Based on the CDR3 plus reference TRBV28 and TRBJ1-5, the full variable domain is DVKVTQSSRYLVKRTGEKVFLECVQDMDHENMFWYRQDPGLGLRLIYFSYDVKMKEKGDIPEGYSVSREKKERFSLILESASTNQTSMYLCASSFGQPQHFGDGTRLSIL.

This rearrangement joins TRBV30 to TRBJ1-1, with D tentatively TRBD1 (6 bases). The CDR3 is 15 amino acids. Germline CDR1 GTSNPN, CDR2 SVGIG (reference sequence). Trimming shortened V by 4 bases and J by 0 bases, and 15 bases separated the two germline ends. CDR3 nucleotides: TGTGCCTGGACAGGGGCGAATACCATGAACACTGAAGCTTTCTTT. Translation gives CAWTGANTMNTEAFF.

V usage is TRBV28 and J usage is TRBJ1-5; D not certain. The V end lost 7 bases, the J end lost 4 bases, and 8 bases lay between the germline ends. The CDR3 runs 12 residues. Germline V gives CDR1 MDHEN, CDR2 SYDVKM. This chain's CDR3 is CASTDLNQPQHF. DNA for the CDR3: TGTGCCAGCACCGACCTTAATCAGCCCCAGCATTTT.

The chain couples TRBV6-1 to TRBJ1-5; D not resolved. The germline V gene encodes CDR1 MNHNS and CDR2 SASEGT. V dropped 2 bases and J dropped 4 bases, with 12 bases sitting between them. The CDR3 sequence is 15 residues long. The CDR3 loop is CASSERPGSNQPQHF. In DNA form, the CDR3 reads TGTGCCAGCAGTGAACGTCCAGGTAGTAATCAGCCCCAGCATTTT.

This chain uses TRBV28 with TRBJ1-5, with D tentatively TRBD1 (5 bases). Per the germline V gene, CDR1 is MDHEN and CDR2 is SYDVKM. V was cut by 6 bases and J by 4 bases, with 16 bases left in between. The CDR3 is made up of 15 amino acids. The CDR3 is CASRGRGPTNQPQHF. The DNA for the CDR3 is TGTGCCAGCAGAGGGAGGGGCCCCACAAATCAGCCCCAGCATTTT.

The V call is TRBV5-1, the J call TRBJ2-7; a weak D match, TRBD1 (7 bases). The CDR3 is made up of 15 amino acids. Germline CDR1 is SGHRS and CDR2 is YFSETQ. The V and J ends lost 0 bases and 7 bases respectively, with 17 bases between them. The CDR3 nucleotides are TGCGCCAGCAGCTTGGGGGCAGGGGGAGGATTAGAGCAGTACTTC. Its protein product is CASSLGAGGGLEQYF.

The chain employs TRBV7-8 and TRBJ2-7; D is uncertain. The germline gives CDR1 SGHVS, CDR2 FQNEAQ. The CDR3 length is 12 residues. V was cut by 5 bases and J by 9 bases, with 14 bases left in between. The CDR3 DNA is TGTGCCAGCAGCGGAGACTTACTCGGGCAGTACTTC. This encodes CASSGDLLGQYF. Based on the CDR3 plus reference TRBV7-8 and TRBJ2-7, the full variable domain is GAGVSQSPRYKVAKRGQDVALRCDPISGHVSLFWYQQALGQGPEFLTYFQNEAQLDKSGLPSDRFFAERPEGSVSTLKIQRTQQEDSAVYLCASSGDLLGQYFGPGTRLTVT.

This chain connects TRBV6-5 to TRBJ1-6; possibly TRBD1 for D (6 bases). V lost 1 base, J lost 7 bases, and 11 bases lay in between. CDR1 and CDR2 from the germline V gene are MNHEY and SVGAGI. The CDR3 totals 15 residues. The CDR3 DNA sequence: TGTGCCAGCAGTTACTGGACAGCCCAAAATTCACCCCTCCACTTT. Its protein is CASSYWTAQNSPLHF.

V and J are TRBV29-1 and TRBJ1-4; 7 bases align to TRBD1. The CDR3 extends over 13 amino acids. After removal of 7 bases from V and 7 bases from J, the junction contained 9 bases not matched to a gene. CDR1 SQVTM and CDR2 ANQGSEA come from the germline V gene. The CDR3 DNA is TGCAGCGGGAGGGACAGAACGGGTGAAAAACTGTTTTTT. Translating it yields CSGRDRTGEKLFF.

The chain couples TRBV7-2 to TRBJ2-5, with D perhaps TRBD2 (5 bases). Trimming took off 5 bases at V and 3 bases at J, with 10 bases between the two ends. This CDR3 spans 13 amino acids. Per the germline V gene, CDR1 is SGHTA and CDR2 is FQGNSA. This chain's CDR3 is CASSPFGEETQYF. The CDR3 DNA reads TGTGCCAGCAGCCCCTTCGGGGAAGAGACCCAGTACTTC.

J is TRBJ2-7 and V is TRBV10-3; TRBD1 aligns across 7 bases. Germline-derived CDR1 and CDR2 are ENHRY and SYGVKD. V was clipped by 6 bases and J by 0 bases; unmatched bases: 8. This CDR3 comprises 15 residues. DNA of the CDR3: TGTGCCATCAGCCCCCGACAGGGTTCCTCCTACGAGCAGTACTTC. Its protein is CAISPRQGSSYEQYF.